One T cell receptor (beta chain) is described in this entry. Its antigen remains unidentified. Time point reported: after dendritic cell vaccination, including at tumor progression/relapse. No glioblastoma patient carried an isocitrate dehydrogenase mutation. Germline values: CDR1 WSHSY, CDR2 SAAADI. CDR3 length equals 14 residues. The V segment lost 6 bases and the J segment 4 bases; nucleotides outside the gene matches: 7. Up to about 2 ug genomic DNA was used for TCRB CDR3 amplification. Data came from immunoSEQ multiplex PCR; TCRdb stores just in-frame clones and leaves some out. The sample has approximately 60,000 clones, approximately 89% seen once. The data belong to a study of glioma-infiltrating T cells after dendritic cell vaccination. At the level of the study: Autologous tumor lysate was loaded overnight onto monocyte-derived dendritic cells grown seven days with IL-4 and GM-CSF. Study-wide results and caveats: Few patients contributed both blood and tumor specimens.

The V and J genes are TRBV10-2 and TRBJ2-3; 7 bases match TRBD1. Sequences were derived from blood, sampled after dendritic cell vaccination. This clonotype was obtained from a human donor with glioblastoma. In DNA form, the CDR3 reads TGCGCCAGCAGACCTACAGGGGTTCCAGATACGCAGTATTTT. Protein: CASRPTGVPDTQYF.